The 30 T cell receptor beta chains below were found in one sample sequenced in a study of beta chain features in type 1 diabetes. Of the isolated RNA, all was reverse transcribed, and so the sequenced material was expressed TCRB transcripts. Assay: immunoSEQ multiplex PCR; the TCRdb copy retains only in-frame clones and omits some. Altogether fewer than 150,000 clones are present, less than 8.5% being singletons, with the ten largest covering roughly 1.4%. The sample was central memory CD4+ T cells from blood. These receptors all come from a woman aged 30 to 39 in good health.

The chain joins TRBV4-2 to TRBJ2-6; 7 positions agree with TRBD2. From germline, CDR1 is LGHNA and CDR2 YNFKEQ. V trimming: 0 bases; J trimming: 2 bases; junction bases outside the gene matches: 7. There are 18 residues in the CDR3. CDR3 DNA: TGTGCCAGCAGCCAAGATTCGGGGGGAGGCACTGGGGCCAACGTCCTGACTTTC. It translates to CASSQDSGGGTGANVLTF.

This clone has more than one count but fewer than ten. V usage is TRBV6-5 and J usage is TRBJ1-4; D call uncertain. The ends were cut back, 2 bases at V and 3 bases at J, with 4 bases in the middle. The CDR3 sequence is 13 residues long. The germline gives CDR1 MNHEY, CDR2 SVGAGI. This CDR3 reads CASSYLPNEKLFF. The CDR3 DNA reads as TGTGCCAGCAGTTACCTCCCTAATGAAAAACTGTTTTTT.

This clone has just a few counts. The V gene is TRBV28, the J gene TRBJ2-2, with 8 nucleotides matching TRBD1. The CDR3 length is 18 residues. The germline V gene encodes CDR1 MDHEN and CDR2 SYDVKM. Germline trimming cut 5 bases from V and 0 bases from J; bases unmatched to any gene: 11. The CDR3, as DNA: TGTGCCAGCAGTCGACCCGGGACAGGCGATACGAACACCGGGGAGCTGTTTTTT. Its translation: CASSRPGTGDTNTGELFF.

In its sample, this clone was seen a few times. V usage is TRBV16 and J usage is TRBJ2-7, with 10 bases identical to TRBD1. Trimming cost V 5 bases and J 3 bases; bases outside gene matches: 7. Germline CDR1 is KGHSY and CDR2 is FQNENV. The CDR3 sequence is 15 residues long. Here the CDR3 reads CASSERQGADYEQYF. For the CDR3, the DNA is TGTGCCAGCAGCGAGAGACAGGGGGCAGACTACGAGCAGTACTTC.

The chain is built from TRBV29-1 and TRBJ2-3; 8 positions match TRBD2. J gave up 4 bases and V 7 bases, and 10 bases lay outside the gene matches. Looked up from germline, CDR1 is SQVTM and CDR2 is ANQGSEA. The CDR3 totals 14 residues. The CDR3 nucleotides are TGCAGCGGCTCAAGCGGGAGCGCCCCAGATACGCAGTATTTT. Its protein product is CSGSSGSAPDTQYF.

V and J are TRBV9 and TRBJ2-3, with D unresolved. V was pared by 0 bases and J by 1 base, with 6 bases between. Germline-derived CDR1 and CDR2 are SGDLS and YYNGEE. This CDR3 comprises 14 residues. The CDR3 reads CASSVGVGTDTQYF. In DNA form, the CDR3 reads TGTGCCAGCAGCGTAGGCGTAGGCACAGATACGCAGTATTTT.

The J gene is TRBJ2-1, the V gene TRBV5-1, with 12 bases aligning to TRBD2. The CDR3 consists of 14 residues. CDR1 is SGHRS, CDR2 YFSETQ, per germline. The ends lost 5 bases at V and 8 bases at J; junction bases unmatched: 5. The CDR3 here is CASSSSGRDDEQFF. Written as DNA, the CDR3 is TGCGCCAGCAGTTCTAGCGGGAGGGACGATGAGCAGTTCTTC.

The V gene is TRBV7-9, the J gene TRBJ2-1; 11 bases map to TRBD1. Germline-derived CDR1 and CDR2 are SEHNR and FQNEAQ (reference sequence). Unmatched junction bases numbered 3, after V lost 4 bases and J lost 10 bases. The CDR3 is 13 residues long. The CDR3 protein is CASSWTGGREQFF. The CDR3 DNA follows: TGTGCCAGCAGCTGGACAGGGGGCCGGGAGCAGTTCTTC.

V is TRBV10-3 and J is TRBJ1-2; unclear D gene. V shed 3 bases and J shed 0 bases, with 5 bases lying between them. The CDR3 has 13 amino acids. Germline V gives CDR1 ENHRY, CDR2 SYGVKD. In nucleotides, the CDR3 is TGTGCCATCAGTGACACGGCTAACTATGGCTACACCTTC. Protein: CAISDTANYGYTF.

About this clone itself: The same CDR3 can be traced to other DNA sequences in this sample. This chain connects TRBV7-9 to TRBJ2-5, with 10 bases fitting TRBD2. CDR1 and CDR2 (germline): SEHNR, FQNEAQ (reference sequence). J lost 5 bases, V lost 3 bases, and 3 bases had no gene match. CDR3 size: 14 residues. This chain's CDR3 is CASSFGTSAETQYF. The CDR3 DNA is TGTGCCAGCAGCTTCGGGACTAGCGCTGAGACCCAGTACTTC.

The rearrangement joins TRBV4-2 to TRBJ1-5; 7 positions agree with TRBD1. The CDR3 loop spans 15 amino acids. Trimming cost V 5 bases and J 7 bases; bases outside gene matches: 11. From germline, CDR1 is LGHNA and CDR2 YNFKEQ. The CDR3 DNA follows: TGTGCCAGCAGCTCTACCACCCAGGGGGTCCAGCCCCAGCATTTT. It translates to CASSSTTQGVQPQHF.

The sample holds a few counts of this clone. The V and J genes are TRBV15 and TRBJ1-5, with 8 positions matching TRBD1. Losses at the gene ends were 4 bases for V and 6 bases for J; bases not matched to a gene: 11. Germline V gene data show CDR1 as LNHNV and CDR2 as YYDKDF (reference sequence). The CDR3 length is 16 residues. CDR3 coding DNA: TGTGCCACCAGCACCCGACAGGGGAGGTGGACTCAGCCCCAGCATTTT. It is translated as CATSTRQGRWTQPQHF. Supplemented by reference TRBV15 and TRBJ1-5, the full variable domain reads DAMVIQNPRYQVTQFGKPVTLSCSQTLNHNVMYWYQQKSSQAPKLLFHYYDKDFNNEADTPDNFQSRRPNTSFCFLDIRSPGLGDTAMYLCATSTRQGRWTQPQHFGDGTRLSIL.

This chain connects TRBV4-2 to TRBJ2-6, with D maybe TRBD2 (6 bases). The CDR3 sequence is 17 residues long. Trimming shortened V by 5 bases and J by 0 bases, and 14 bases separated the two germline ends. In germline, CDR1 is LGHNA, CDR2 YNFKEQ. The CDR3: CASSLLRGSSGANVLTF. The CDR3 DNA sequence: TGTGCCAGCAGCTTGTTACGGGGGAGCTCTGGGGCCAACGTCCTGACTTTC.

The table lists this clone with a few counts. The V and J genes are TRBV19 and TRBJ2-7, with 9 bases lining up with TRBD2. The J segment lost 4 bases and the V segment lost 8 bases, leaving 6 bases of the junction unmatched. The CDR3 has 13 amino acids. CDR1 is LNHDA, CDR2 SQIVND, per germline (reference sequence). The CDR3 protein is CASSRREGYEQYF. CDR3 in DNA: TGTGCCAGTTCAAGGCGGGAGGGGTACGAGCAGTACTTC.

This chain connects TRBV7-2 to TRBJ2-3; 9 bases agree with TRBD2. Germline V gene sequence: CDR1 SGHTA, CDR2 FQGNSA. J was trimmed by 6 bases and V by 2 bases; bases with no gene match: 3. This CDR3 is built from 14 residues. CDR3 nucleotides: TGTGCCAGCAGCTTAACCCTAGCGGGGGATACGCAGTATTTT. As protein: CASSLTLAGDTQYF.

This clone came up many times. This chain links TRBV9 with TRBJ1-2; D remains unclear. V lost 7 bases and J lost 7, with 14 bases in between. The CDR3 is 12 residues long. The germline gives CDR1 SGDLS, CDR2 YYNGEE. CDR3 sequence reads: CASGQSSGGYTF. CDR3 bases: TGTGCCAGCGGGCAGTCCTCCGGTGGCTACACCTTC.

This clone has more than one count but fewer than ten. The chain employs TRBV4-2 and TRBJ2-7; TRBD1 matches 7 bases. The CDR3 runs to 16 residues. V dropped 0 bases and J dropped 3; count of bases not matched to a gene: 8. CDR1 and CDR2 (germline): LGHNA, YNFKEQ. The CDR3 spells CASSQDRNRGRYEQYF. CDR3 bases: TGTGCCAGCAGCCAAGACCGAAATAGGGGGCGCTACGAGCAGTACTTC.

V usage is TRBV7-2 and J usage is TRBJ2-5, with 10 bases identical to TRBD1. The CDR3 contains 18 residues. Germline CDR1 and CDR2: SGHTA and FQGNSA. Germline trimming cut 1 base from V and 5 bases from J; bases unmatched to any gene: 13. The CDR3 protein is CASSLGTAGTGVFETQYF. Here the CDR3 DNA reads TGTGCCAGCAGCTTAGGTACCGCCGGGACAGGGGTTTTCGAGACCCAGTACTTC.

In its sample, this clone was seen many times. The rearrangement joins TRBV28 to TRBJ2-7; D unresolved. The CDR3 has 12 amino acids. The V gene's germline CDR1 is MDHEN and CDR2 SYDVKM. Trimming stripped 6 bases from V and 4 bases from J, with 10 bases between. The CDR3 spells CASSPNSYEQYF. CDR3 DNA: TGTGCCAGCAGCCCTAACAGTTACGAGCAGTACTTC.

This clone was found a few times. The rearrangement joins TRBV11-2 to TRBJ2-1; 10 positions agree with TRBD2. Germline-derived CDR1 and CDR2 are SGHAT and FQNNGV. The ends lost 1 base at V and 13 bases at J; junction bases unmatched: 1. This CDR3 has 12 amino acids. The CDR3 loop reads CASSLASGGQFF. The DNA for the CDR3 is TGTGCCAGCAGCTTAGCTAGCGGGGGCCAGTTCTTC.

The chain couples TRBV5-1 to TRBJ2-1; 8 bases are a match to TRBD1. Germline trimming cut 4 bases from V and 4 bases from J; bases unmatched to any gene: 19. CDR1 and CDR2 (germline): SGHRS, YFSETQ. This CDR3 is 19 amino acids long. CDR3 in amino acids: CASSPGERVQGGKYNEQFF. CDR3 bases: TGCGCCAGCAGCCCCGGAGAGCGAGTACAGGGGGGCAAATACAATGAGCAGTTCTTC.

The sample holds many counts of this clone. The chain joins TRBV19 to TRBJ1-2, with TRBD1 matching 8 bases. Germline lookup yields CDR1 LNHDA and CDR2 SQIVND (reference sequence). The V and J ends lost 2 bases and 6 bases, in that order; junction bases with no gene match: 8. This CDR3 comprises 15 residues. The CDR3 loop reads CASSIPGTGGNGYTF. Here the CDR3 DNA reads TGTGCCAGTAGTATACCCGGCACAGGGGGTAATGGCTACACCTTC.

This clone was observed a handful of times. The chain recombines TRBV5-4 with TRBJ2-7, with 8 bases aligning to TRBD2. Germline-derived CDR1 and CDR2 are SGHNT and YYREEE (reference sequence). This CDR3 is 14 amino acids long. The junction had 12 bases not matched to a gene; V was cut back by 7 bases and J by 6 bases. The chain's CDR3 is CASSFPSGSVEQYF. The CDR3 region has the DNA TGTGCCAGCTCCTTTCCCAGCGGGAGCGTCGAGCAGTACTTC.

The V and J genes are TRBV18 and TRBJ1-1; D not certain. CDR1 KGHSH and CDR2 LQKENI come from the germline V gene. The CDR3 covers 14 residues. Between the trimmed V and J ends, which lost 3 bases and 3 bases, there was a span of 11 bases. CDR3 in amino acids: CASSPLGSDTEAFF. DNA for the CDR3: TGTGCCAGCTCACCTCTGGGCTCCGACACTGAAGCTTTCTTT.

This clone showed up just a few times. The CDR3 DNA follows: TGTGCCAGCAGCCCCGGCCGCCGGGGGGAGACCCAGTACTTC. It encodes CASSPGRRGETQYF. V is TRBV7-2 and J is TRBJ2-5; a possible D gene is TRBD2 (6 bases). CDR1 and CDR2 (germline): SGHTA, FQGNSA. V lost 5 bases, J lost 5 bases, and 15 bases lay in between. The CDR3 is made up of 14 amino acids.

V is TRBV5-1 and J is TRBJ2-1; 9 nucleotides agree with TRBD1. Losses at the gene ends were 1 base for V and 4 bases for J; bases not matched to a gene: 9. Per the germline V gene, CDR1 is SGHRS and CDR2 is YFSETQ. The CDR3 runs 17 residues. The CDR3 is CASSLSTPGQGYNEQFF. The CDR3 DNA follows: TGCGCCAGCAGCTTGTCCACCCCGGGACAGGGATACAATGAGCAGTTCTTC.

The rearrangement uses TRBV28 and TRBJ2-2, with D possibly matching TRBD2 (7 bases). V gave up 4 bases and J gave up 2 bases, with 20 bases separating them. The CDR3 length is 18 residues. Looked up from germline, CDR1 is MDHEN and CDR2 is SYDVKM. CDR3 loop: CASSSGGGSTLNTGELFF. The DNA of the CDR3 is TGTGCCAGCAGTTCTGGGGGCGGGAGTACCCTTAACACCGGGGAGCTGTTTTTT.

The CDR3 region is CASSSGGLNTGELFF. The CDR3 region has the DNA TGCGCCAGCAGCTCAGGGGGCTTAAACACCGGGGAGCTGTTTTTT. The genes are TRBV5-1 and TRBJ2-2; TRBD1 agrees at 8 bases. The germline gives CDR1 SGHRS, CDR2 YFSETQ. V lost 3 bases to trimming and J lost 2 bases; unmatched junction nucleotides: 3. The CDR3 contains 15 residues.

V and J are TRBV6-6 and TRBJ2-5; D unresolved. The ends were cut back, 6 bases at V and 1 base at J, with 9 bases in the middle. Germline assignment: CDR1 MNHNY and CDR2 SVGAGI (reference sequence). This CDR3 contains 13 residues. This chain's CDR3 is CASRAYTQETQYF. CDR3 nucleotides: TGTGCCAGCAGGGCATATACCCAAGAGACCCAGTACTTC.

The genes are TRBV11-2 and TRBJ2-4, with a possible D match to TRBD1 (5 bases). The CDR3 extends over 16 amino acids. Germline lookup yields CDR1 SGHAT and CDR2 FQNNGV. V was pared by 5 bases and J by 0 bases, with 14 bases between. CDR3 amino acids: CASSPQTVIAKNIQYF. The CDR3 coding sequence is TGTGCCAGCAGCCCGCAGACAGTAATAGCCAAAAACATTCAGTACTTC.